These T cell receptor beta chains were read from a single sample in a study of shared clonotypes between healthy human individuals. Profiled with immunoSEQ multiplex PCR; TCRdb holds only in-frame clones, not every one. The data show about 1.1 million clones, with roughly 80% seen just once and approximately 0.9% held by the top ten. The source material was memory CD4+ T cells from PBMCs. The receptors were gathered from a man between 18 and 29 years old in good health. Some clones in this sample may be carry-over from other donors' samples. Each CDR3 is given with its conserved first and last residue. A D gene is named only where the DNA matches it firmly. Rows give clone size only sometimes, using once, few, many, or a class for an expanded clone.

>-|TRBV4-2|TRBJ1-5|TRBD1
TGTGCCAGCAGCCAAGATCTTCAGGGGGCCAGGAAGCCCCAGCATTTT
CASSQDLQGARKPQHF
>many|TRBV15|TRBJ2-4|-
TGTGCCACCAGCTCCCCTCGGCTAGCCAAAAACATTCAGTACTTC
CATSSPRLAKNIQYF
>-|TRBV30|TRBJ2-1|-
TGTGCCTGGAGTATAACAGCTAATGAGCAGTTCTTC
CAWSITANEQFF
>-|TRBV7-9|TRBJ1-5|-
TGTGCCAGCAGCTTAGATGGCAGTTACAATCAGCCCCAGCATTTT
CASSLDGSYNQPQHF
>-|TRBV5-1|TRBJ2-1|TRBD1
TGCGCCAGCAGCTTGGATACAGGGGGATTCGGTGAGCAGTTCTTC
CASSLDTGGFGEQFF
>-|TRBV6-5|TRBJ1-2|TRBD1
TGTGCCAGCAGTTCTGGACAGGGGACCTATGGCTACACCTTC
CASSSGQGTYGYTF
>-|TRBV15|TRBJ2-7|-
TGTGCCACCAGCCCCCCTATCTTCACAGCGGATCTCGCCTACGAGCAGTACTTC
CATSPPIFTADLAYEQYF
>-|TRBV5-1|TRBJ2-3|-
TGCGCCAGCAGGTGGCCGGGGAGCACAGATACGCAGTATTTT
CASRWPGSTDTQYF
>-|TRBV19|TRBJ2-3|TRBD1
TGTGCCACCACGGGACAGAACACAGATACGCAGTATTTT
CATTGQNTDTQYF
>-|TRBV7-8|TRBJ1-2|TRBD1
TGTGCCAGCAGCGGACTCGGGACAGGGCTCTATGGCTACACCTTC
CASSGLGTGLYGYTF
>few|TRBV2|TRBJ2-7|-
TGTGCCAGCAGTGACCCCTACGAGCAGTACTTC
CASSDPYEQYF
>-|TRBV27|TRBJ1-1|TRBD1
TGTGCCAGCAGCAGAACCGGGACAGGGTTTGCTCGACCGAACACTGAAGCTTTCTTT
CASSRTGTGFARPNTEAFF
>once|TRBV4-2|TRBJ1-2|-
TGTGCCAGCAGCCGAGAAACGACAGCGGTTGGCTACACCTTC
CASSRETTAVGYTF
>-|TRBV29-1|TRBJ2-1|TRBD1
TGCAGCGTGACGGGACAGGGCGTTCTCTACAATGAGCAGTTCTTC
CSVTGQGVLYNEQFF
>-|TRBV7-9|TRBJ2-2|-
TGTGCCAGCAGCTTGCAAACCTCCACCGGGGAGCTGTTTTTT
CASSLQTSTGELFF
>-|TRBV2|TRBJ2-7|-
TGTGCCAGCACTAACTCTGGACAGTCCTACGAGCAGTACTTC
CASTNSGQSYEQYF
>-|TRBV5-1|TRBJ2-2|-
TGCGCCAGCAGCTTGGGTAGTAGAGGAAACACCGGGGAGCTGTTTTTT
CASSLGSRGNTGELFF
>-|TRBV9|TRBJ2-5|TRBD2
TGTGCCAGCAGCGCGGGACTAGCGGGAGGGCGTCAAGAGACCCAGTACTTC
CASSAGLAGGRQETQYF
>many|TRBV5-8|TRBJ2-7|-
TGTGCCAGCAGCTTGACGCGGGATGCCTACGAGCAGTACTTC
CASSLTRDAYEQYF
>-|TRBV7-2|TRBJ2-7|-
TGTGCCAGCAGCGTCGCCCCCTACTACGAGCAGTACTTC
CASSVAPYYEQYF
>-|TRBV28|TRBJ2-5|-
TGTGCCAGCAGGGTAGGGGCGGAGGAGACCCAGTACTTC
CASRVGAEETQYF
>-|TRBV14|TRBJ1-1|-
TGTGCCAGCAGCCATGATCTAAGCACTGAAGCTTTCTTT
CASSHDLSTEAFF
>-|TRBV5-1|TRBJ2-1|TRBD2
TGCGCCAGCAGCTCGGGGACTAGCGTCAATGAGCAGTTCTTC
CASSSGTSVNEQFF
>-|TRBV29-1|TRBJ2-6|-
TGCAGCGCCACGCGTCCTGGGGCCAACGTCCTGACTTTC
CSATRPGANVLTF
>-|TRBV27|TRBJ2-1|-
TGTGCCAGCAGCTCGCACCCCCTCTTGGACAATGAGCAGTTCTTC
CASSSHPLLDNEQFF
>few|TRBV9|TRBJ1-4|-
TGTGCCAGCAGCTCGGACAGAACTAATGAAAAACTGTTTTTT
CASSSDRTNEKLFF
>-|TRBV9|TRBJ2-5|-
TGTGCCAGCAGCGTAGGGGGTGTACAAGAGACCCAGTACTTC
CASSVGGVQETQYF
>-|TRBV30|TRBJ2-2|TRBD1
TGTGCCGTCGGGACAGGGAGAACCGGGGAGCTGTTTTTT
CAVGTGRTGELFF
>-|TRBV29-1|TRBJ1-2|-
TGCAGCGTTGGAGATAGTCGGGACCAGGTGTTCGGTGGCTACACCTTC
CSVGDSRDQVFGGYTF
>-|TRBV4-1|TRBJ1-2|TRBD1
TGCGCCAGCAGCCAAGCCGCCAGGACAGGGGGCAGCTATGGCTACACCTTC
CASSQAARTGGSYGYTF
>-|TRBV30|TRBJ2-3|TRBD2
TGTGCCTGGAGGACTAGCGGCACAGATACGCAGTATTTT
CAWRTSGTDTQYF
>-|TRBV9|TRBJ1-1|-
TGTGCCAGCAGCGCCAGGGTTTCGAACACTGAAGCTTTCTTT
CASSARVSNTEAFF
>-|TRBV4-2|TRBJ1-5|TRBD1
TGTGCCAGCAGCCTTTACGCCGGGACAGGGTTTCAGCCCCAGCATTTT
CASSLYAGTGFQPQHF
>-|TRBV7-9|TRBJ2-3|TRBD2
TGTGCCAGCAGCTCTCGCGCTAGCGGGAGCACAGATACGCAGTATTTT
CASSSRASGSTDTQYF
>few|TRBV5-1|TRBJ1-4|TRBD1
TGCGCCAGCAGCTGGGGACAGGGGGCGGAAAAACTGTTTTTT
CASSWGQGAEKLFF
>once|TRBV6-1|TRBJ2-2|TRBD2
TGTGCCAGCAGTGAGCTAGCGGAGAGGAACACCGGGGAGCTGTTTTTT
CASSELAERNTGELFF
>once|TRBV9|TRBJ2-3|-
TGTGCCAGCAGCGTCCTGGGGGAGGACACAGATACGCAGTATTTT
CASSVLGEDTDTQYF
>few|TRBV20-1|TRBJ2-3|-
TGCAGTGCTAGAGACCGTCGTGACCAGTATTTT
CSARDRRDQYF
>-|TRBV7-6|TRBJ1-1|-
TGTGCCAGCAGCTTAGTGTCGGGAACCACTGAAGCTTTCTTT
CASSLVSGTTEAFF
>once|TRBV28|TRBJ1-1|-
TGTGCCAGCAGTTTAACGGGGGCAATCGCTGAAGCTTTCTTT
CASSLTGAIAEAFF
>-|TRBV19|TRBJ2-2|-
TGTGCCAGTAGTGTAGGGACAGGGGAGCTGTTTTTT
CASSVGTGELFF
>-|TRBV7-9|TRBJ2-7|TRBD1
TGTGCCAGCAGCTTAGTATCCTACCGCAAGGGACAGGGGTCCTACGAGCAGTACTTC
CASSLVSYRKGQGSYEQYF
>-|TRBV18|TRBJ2-1|TRBD2
TGTGCCAGCTCACCTCTAGCGGGAGGGGTCCTTGAGCAGTTCTTC
CASSPLAGGVLEQFF
>-|TRBV18|TRBJ2-6|-
TGTGCCAGCTCACCAAAAACAGCCGGAGGGTCTGGGGCCAACGTCCTGACTTTC
CASSPKTAGGSGANVLTF
>-|TRBV5-1|TRBJ2-1|TRBD2
TGCGCCAGCAGTTCGTCTCTAGCGGGAGGTACTGAGCAGTTCTTC
CASSSSLAGGTEQFF